These T cell receptor beta chains were read from a single sample in a study of blood T cell repertoires in COVID-19. Generated by immunoSEQ multiplex PCR, the TCRdb table keeps only in-frame clones and is missing some. The data contain 150,000 to 200,000 clones, roughly 90% of them singletons. The sequenced material came from peripheral blood. These receptors originate from a man aged 55 to 70 with acute or convalescent COVID-19. Both conserved end residues are part of each CDR3. A D gene is named only where the DNA matches it firmly. Part of the rows lack a size; the others show once, few, many or a class for expanded clones.

>NA|TRBV5-6|TRBJ2-4|TRBD1
TGTGCCAGCAGCTTTCCGGGACAGGGAATCATTCAGTACTTC
CASSFPGQGIIQYF
>NA|TRBV29-1|TRBJ1-3|NA
TGCAGCGTTTCAGGGATGGGAAACACCATATATTTT
CSVSGMGNTIYF
>NA|TRBV5-4|TRBJ2-1|NA
TGTGCCAGCAGCACGGGAAGGCGAGAGCAGTTCTTC
CASSTGRREQFF
>medium-sized|TRBV3-1/TRBV3-2|TRBJ2-5|TRBD1
TGTGCCAGCAGCGGCCGGGACAGGGATTACGAAGAGACCCAGTACTTC
CASSGRDRDYEETQYF
>NA|TRBV5-1|TRBJ1-5|NA
TGCGCCAGCAGCTTGTACGGGGGGAACCCCAATCAGCCCCAGCATTTT
CASSLYGGNPNQPQHF
>once|TRBV7-9|TRBJ2-5|TRBD1
TGTGCCAGCAGCTTAACAGGGGGCGAACAAGAGACCCAGTACTTC
CASSLTGGEQETQYF
>once|TRBV15|TRBJ1-2|NA
TGTGCCACCAGCAGAGATAAGCAGGGGAAATATGGCTACACCTTC
CATSRDKQGKYGYTF
>NA|TRBV30|TRBJ1-1|NA
TGTGCCTCAAACAGATTCCTTAACACTGAAGCTTTCTTT
CASNRFLNTEAFF
>few|TRBV7-2|TRBJ1-1|TRBD1
TGTGTCACAGGGGTGGGTACTGAAGCTTTCTTT
CVTGVGTEAFF
>NA|TRBV6-5|TRBJ1-2|NA
TGTGCCAGCAGCGGTTACAGGGATTATGGCTACACCTTC
CASSGYRDYGYTF
>NA|TRBV9|TRBJ1-5|NA
TGTGCCAGCAGCGTAGCGGGGAAAAGCAATCAGCCCCAGCATTTT
CASSVAGKSNQPQHF
>once|TRBV27|TRBJ2-2|NA
TGTGCCAGCAGTTTTACGGGAGCTGGGGAGCTGTTTTTT
CASSFTGAGELFF
>NA|TRBV30|TRBJ1-6|NA
TGTGCCTGGAGTGTACGCAGCGGGGTTGGGGGCCAGAGGAATTCACCCCTCCACTTT
CAWSVRSGVGGQRNSPLHF
>once|TRBV5-1|TRBJ2-7|TRBD1
TGCGCCAGCAGCTCGACAGGGCGAACTTCCTACGAGCAGTACTTC
CASSSTGRTSYEQYF
>NA|TRBV12-5|TRBJ1-5|NA
TGTGCTAGTGGTTTGGTAATCAGGGGCCGAACCAATCAGCCCCAGCATTTT
CASGLVIRGRTNQPQHF
>once|TRBV21-1|TRBJ1-1|NA
TGTGCCAGCAGCACACAACGGAAGCCGAGGGAGCTCACTGAAGCTTTCTTT
CASSTQRKPRELTEAFF
>once|TRBV7-3|TRBJ2-1|TRBD2
TGTGCCAGCAGCTTCGCGGGAGGTTCCTACAATGAGCAGTTCTTC
CASSFAGGSYNEQFF
>NA|TRBV5-5|TRBJ2-3|NA
TGTGCCAGCAGGCTTGACCCCCTCCAGGGTACGCAGTATTTT
CASRLDPLQGTQYF
>NA|TRBV19|TRBJ1-4|NA
TGTGCCAGTAGCTACAGCCGAGAAAATGAAAAACTGTTTTTT
CASSYSRENEKLFF
>NA|TRBV3-1/TRBV3-2|TRBJ1-3|TRBD1
TGTGCCAGCAGCCACCTACCAGGGGGCAGTGGAAACACCATATATTTT
CASSHLPGGSGNTIYF
>NA|TRBV9|TRBJ1-2|NA
TGTGCCAGCAGCGTATGGGCCAGGGCCACTAACTATGGCTACACCTTC
CASSVWARATNYGYTF
>NA|TRBV2|TRBJ1-1|TRBD1
TGTGCCAGCAGGAGGGACAGCGAGAACACTGAAGCTTTCTTT
CASRRDSENTEAFF